The text below deals with one T cell receptor beta chain. The entry originates in a study of blood T cell repertoires in COVID-19. The protocol was immunoSEQ multiplex PCR, while the TCRdb copy is restricted to in-frame clones and leaves out a portion. The data hold hundreds of thousands of clones, with around 89% observed a single time. Sample: peripheral blood. The source is a man in his forties or fifties with acute or convalescent COVID-19.

DNA of the CDR3: TGTGCCAGCAGCTTGGGCGGAGTGGGCACCGGGGAGCTGTTTTTT. As protein: CASSLGGVGTGELFF. This rearrangement joins TRBV5-4 to TRBJ2-2; D unclear. Per germline, CDR1 SGHNT and CDR2 YYREEE (reference sequence). CDR3 length equals 15 residues. V was clipped by 0 bases and J by 4 bases, with 10 bases between them.